One sample yielded the 19 T cell receptor beta chains listed below, sequenced in a study of identical twins. MiXCR, applied by TCRdb to the 5' RACE reads, yields one record per CDR3 protein. The table lists about 280,000 distinct CDR3 sequences, about 8.1% of them singletons, with around 2.1% in the top ten. This sample was also put to use in a study of yellow fever vaccine responses in identical twins.

Sequencing was carried out using memory (CD45RO+) T cells sorted from blood. The receptors stem from a woman aged 18-29 years in good health.

V gene TRBV5-4 combines with J gene TRBJ2-7; D gene unclear. Germline-derived CDR1 and CDR2 are SGHNT and YYREEE (reference sequence). CDR3 length: 13 residues. Trimming took 4 bases from V and 1 from J, leaving 9 bases between them. The CDR3 DNA reads as TGTGCCAGCAGCACCACGCGGTCCTACGAGCAGTACTTC. Its translation is CASSTTRSYEQYF.

The chain carries TRBV7-2 and TRBJ1-2, with 8 bases matching TRBD1. Germline assignment: CDR1 SGHTA and CDR2 FQGNSA. This CDR3 has 14 residues. V lost 4 bases to trimming and J lost 5 bases; unmatched junction nucleotides: 6. CDR3 nucleotide sequence: TGTGCCAGCAGCTCGCAGGGGGCATGGTATGGCTACACCTTC. This codes for CASSSQGAWYGYTF. Variable domain in full (rest from reference TRBV7-2 and TRBJ1-2): GAGVSQSPSNKVTEKGKDVELRCDPISGHTALYWYRQSLGQGLEFLIYFQGNSAPDKSGLPSDRFSAERTGGSVSTLTIQRTQQEDSAVYLCASSSQGAWYGYTFGSGTRLTVV.

CDR3 sequence reads: CASSPTPNTEAFF. CDR3 DNA sequence: TGTGCCAGCAGTCCTACACCGAACACTGAAGCTTTCTTT. The chain couples TRBV12-3 or TRBV12-4 to TRBJ1-1; D is undetermined. The CDR3 length is 13 residues. Trimming took 5 bases from V and 1 from J, leaving 8 bases between them.

The sample holds many counts of this clonotype. The chain employs TRBV20-1 and TRBJ2-1; 10 bases align to TRBD2. Per the germline V gene, CDR1 is DFQATT and CDR2 is SNEGSKA (reference sequence). V was clipped by 6 bases and J by 4 bases; unmatched bases: 6. This CDR3 is built from 14 residues. The CDR3 nucleotides are TGCAGTGCACCTGGACTAGCGGAGTACAATGAGCAGTTCTTC. Protein sequence: CSAPGLAEYNEQFF.

This chain joins TRBV6-1 and TRBJ1-5; a weak D match, TRBD1 (5 bases). In germline, CDR1 is MNHNS, CDR2 SASEGT. With 4 bases removed from V and 4 bases from J, the gap between germline ends came to 11 bases. The CDR3 is made up of 14 amino acids. The CDR3 sequence: CASSGQGTNQPQHF. The CDR3 DNA reads TGTGCCAGCAGTGGGCAGGGTACTAATCAGCCCCAGCATTTT.

This chain uses TRBV27 with TRBJ1-1; TRBD1 matches 8 bases. The CDR3 is 14 residues long. Trimming cost V 8 bases and J 3 bases; bases outside gene matches: 8. Germline CDR1 is MNHEY and CDR2 is SMNVEV (reference sequence). The CDR3 here is CASPPGQGHTEAFF. CDR3 sequence (DNA): TGTGCCAGCCCCCCCGGACAGGGTCACACTGAAGCTTTCTTT.

The sample holds a few counts of this clonotype. V usage is TRBV28 and J usage is TRBJ1-3, with D hard to call. From germline, CDR1 is MDHEN and CDR2 SYDVKM. CDR3 length equals 15 residues. V lost 5 bases to trimming and J lost 0 bases, with 11 bases between them. The CDR3 region is CASSDQENSGNTIYF. In DNA, the CDR3 is TGTGCCAGCAGTGATCAGGAGAACTCTGGAAACACCATATATTTT.

The chain carries TRBV23-1 and TRBJ1-4; 7 positions agree with TRBD1. TRBV23-1 is an ORF for which the function is uncertain. V dropped 0 bases and J dropped 0; count of bases not matched to a gene: 13. This CDR3 has 20 residues. CDR3 nucleotides: TGCGCCAGCAGTCAATCGGTCGCCAGGGGGAGAAGCCCAACTAATGAAAAACTGTTTTTT. This encodes CASSQSVARGRSPTNEKLFF.

This clonotype has a handful of counts. The chain combines TRBV24-1 with TRBJ2-1, with a weak D call TRBD1 (7 bases). The V gene's germline CDR1 is KGHDR and CDR2 SFDVKD. This CDR3 region has 15 residues. With 3 bases removed from V and 8 bases from J, the gap between germline ends came to 16 bases. The CDR3 loop is CATSDLGPRGDEQFF. DNA for the CDR3: TGTGCCACCAGTGATCTGGGTCCCAGGGGGGATGAGCAGTTCTTC.

This clonotype was counted a few times. The CDR3 reads CASSSRGSGGYTF. The CDR3 DNA reads TGTGCCAGCAGCTCCAGGGGTTCGGGTGGCTACACCTTC. The J gene is TRBJ1-2, the V gene TRBV13; TRBD1 might be the D (6 bases). V gave up 4 bases and J gave up 7 bases, with 13 bases separating them. CDR1 and CDR2 (germline): PRHDT, FYEKMQ (reference sequence). The CDR3 loop spans 13 amino acids.

This clonotype was seen at least ten times. The chain links TRBV7-9 to TRBJ2-7; perhaps TRBD2 as D (6 bases). Germline lookup yields CDR1 SEHNR and CDR2 FQNEAQ (reference sequence). Trimming removed 4 bases from V and 4 bases from J, with 20 bases in between. The CDR3 has 16 amino acids. The chain's CDR3 is CASSSIYVGSGYEQYF. The CDR3 coding sequence is TGTGCCAGCAGCTCTATATATGTGGGTAGCGGTTACGAGCAGTACTTC.

This clonotype came up a few times. The CDR3 DNA follows: TGTGCCAGCAAGGGCGGTAATGAGCAGTTCTTC. It encodes CASKGGNEQFF. The gene calls are TRBV6-1 and TRBJ2-1; D unresolved. The CDR3 covers 11 residues. V was clipped by 7 bases and J by 7 bases, with 8 bases between them. Germline values: CDR1 MNHNS, CDR2 SASEGT.

V and J are TRBV10-3 and TRBJ1-4; 9 bases are shared with TRBD1. Germline V gives CDR1 ENHRY, CDR2 SYGVKD. The V and J ends lost 8 bases and 7 bases, in that order; junction bases with no gene match: 11. The CDR3 is made up of 15 amino acids. The CDR3 is CAIGDRVERGEKLFF. CDR3 in DNA: TGTGCCATCGGGGACAGGGTGGAGCGCGGTGAAAAACTGTTTTTT.

This clonotype was seen many times. CDR3 bases: TGTGCCAGCAGCGTAGGGGGGTGGTCCTACAATGAGCAGTTCTTC. Its protein is CASSVGGWSYNEQFF. The chain recombines TRBV9 with TRBJ2-1; perhaps D is TRBD1 or TRBD2 (5 bases each). The germline V gene has CDR1 SGDLS and CDR2 YYNGEE. CDR3 length: 15 residues. The V gene lost 0 bases and the J gene lost 1 base, with 8 bases spanning the gap. The entire variable domain, with the rest obtained from reference TRBV9 and TRBJ2-1, is as follows: DSGVTQTPKHLITATGQRVTLRCSPRSGDLSVYWYQQSLDQGLQFLIQYYNGEERAKGNILERFSAQQFPDLHSELNLSSLELGDSALYFCASSVGGWSYNEQFFGPGTRLTVL.

This clonotype was counted a few times. V and J are TRBV5-1 and TRBJ2-1, with D tentatively TRBD1 (6 bases). The CDR3 extends over 13 amino acids. The germline gives CDR1 SGHRS, CDR2 YFSETQ. V gave up 9 bases and J gave up 3 bases, with 13 bases separating them. The CDR3 DNA reads as TGCGCCAACCACGGGACACACTACAATGAGCAGTTCTTC. Encoded protein: CANHGTHYNEQFF. Looking up the rest from reference TRBV5-1 and TRBJ2-1 gives the full variable domain: KAGVTQTPRYLIKTRGQQVTLSCSPISGHRSVSWYQQTPGQGLQFLFEYFSETQRNKGNFPGRFSGRQFSNSRSEMNVSTLELGDSALYLCANHGTHYNEQFFGPGTRLTVL.

This clonotype was counted a few times. V and J are TRBV2 and TRBJ2-5, with 12 bases matching TRBD2. The CDR3 loop spans 13 amino acids. CDR1 is SNHLY, CDR2 FYNNEI, per germline. Losses at the gene ends were 10 bases for V and 3 bases for J; bases not matched to a gene: 3. In DNA, the CDR3 is TGTGCCACCCGGACTAGCGGGGAAGAGACCCAGTACTTC. It is translated as CATRTSGEETQYF. The full variable domain, its missing parts supplied by reference TRBV2 and TRBJ2-5, is EPEVTQTPSHQVTQMGQEVILRCVPISNHLYFYWYRQILGQKVEFLVSFYNNEISEKSEIFDDQFSVERPDGSNFTLKIRSTKLEDSAMYFCATRTSGEETQYFGPGTRLLVL.

In its sample, this clonotype was seen many times. This chain uses TRBV7-9 with TRBJ2-2; D may be TRBD1 (6 bases). CDR3 length: 15 amino acids. V lost 5 bases and J lost 5, with 15 bases in between. Germline CDR1 is SEHNR and CDR2 is FQNEAQ (reference sequence). Here the CDR3 reads CASSHRQARTGELFF. The CDR3 DNA reads TGTGCCAGCAGCCATCGACAGGCAAGAACCGGGGAGCTGTTTTTT.

The gene calls are TRBV6-1 and TRBJ2-1, with TRBD1 matching 8 bases. With V trimmed by 2 bases and J by 9 bases, 12 bases remained unmatched. Germline V gene data show CDR1 as MNHNS and CDR2 as SASEGT. This CDR3 contains 16 residues. In nucleotides, the CDR3 is TGTGCCAGCAGTGAACTCTCTGGACAGGGTTTGGGTGAGCAGTTCTTC. Its translation is CASSELSGQGLGEQFF.

The chain joins TRBV10-3 to TRBJ2-3; D may be TRBD2 (7 bases). V was pared by 0 bases and J by 3 bases, with 16 bases between. The CDR3 consists of 17 residues. Germline values: CDR1 ENHRY, CDR2 SYGVKD. This CDR3 reads CAISESRRGLATDTQYF. In DNA form, the CDR3 reads TGTGCCATCAGTGAGTCCAGGCGGGGGCTAGCTACAGATACGCAGTATTTT.